A selection of T cell receptor beta chains follows, all from one sample in a study of T cells in Graves' hyperthyroidism and ophthalmopathy. MiXCR, applied by TCRdb to the multiplex PCR reads, yields one record per CDR3 protein. In the table there are 400,000 or so distinct CDR3 sequences, 13% to 15% of which are singletons. The sample taken for sequencing was blood. The source of these receptors is a woman aged 55-69 years with Graves' ophthalmopathy. Both conserved end residues are part of each CDR3. Fields, in order: clone size, J gene, V gene, D gene, CDR3 protein, CDR3 DNA. A D gene is named only where the DNA matches it firmly. Clone size is not always given. Where it is, it says once, few, many or a class for expanded clones.

abundance: many; j_gene: TRBJ1-1; v_gene: TRBV19; d_gene: -; CDR3aa: CASSIIQGTEAFF; CDR3nt: TGTGCCAGTAGTATCATCCAGGGAACTGAAGCTTTCTTT
abundance: many; j_gene: TRBJ2-7; v_gene: TRBV27; d_gene: -; CDR3aa: CASSLSTATSYEQYF; CDR3nt: TGTGCCAGCAGTTTATCTACGGCGACGTCCTACGAGCAGTACTTC
abundance: many; j_gene: TRBJ2-3; v_gene: TRBV20-1; d_gene: -; CDR3aa: CSVRDFGGTQYF; CDR3nt: TGCAGTGTCCGGGACTTCGGTGGTACGCAGTATTTT
abundance: many; j_gene: TRBJ1-5; v_gene: TRBV7-6; d_gene: -; CDR3aa: CASSLYRAPRLNQPQHF; CDR3nt: TGTGCCAGCAGCTTATACAGGGCCCCTCGGCTAAATCAGCCCCAGCATTTT
abundance: few; j_gene: TRBJ2-5; v_gene: TRBV5-1; d_gene: -; CDR3aa: CASSFDPLGTQYF; CDR3nt: TGCGCCAGCAGCTTCGACCCTCTGGGGACCCAGTACTTC
abundance: many; j_gene: TRBJ2-5; v_gene: TRBV20-1; d_gene: -; CDR3aa: CSARTGWGQETQYF; CDR3nt: TGCAGTGCTCGAACGGGATGGGGGCAAGAGACCCAGTACTTC
abundance: many; j_gene: TRBJ1-5; v_gene: TRBV6-1; d_gene: -; CDR3aa: CASSLLQALEPQHF; CDR3nt: TGTGCCAGCAGCCTACTGCAGGCTTTGGAGCCCCAGCATTTT
abundance: many; j_gene: TRBJ2-7; v_gene: TRBV30; d_gene: TRBD1; CDR3aa: CAWRRDRSEQYF; CDR3nt: TGTGCCTGGAGACGGGACAGGTCCGAGCAGTACTTC
abundance: many; j_gene: TRBJ2-2; v_gene: TRBV7-2; d_gene: -; CDR3aa: CASSLVGQTGELFF; CDR3nt: TGTGCCAGCAGCTTAGTAGGGCAGACCGGGGAGCTGTTTTTT
abundance: -; j_gene: TRBJ1-4; v_gene: TRBV20-1; d_gene: TRBD1; CDR3aa: CSAPNRGQDEKLFF; CDR3nt: TGCAGTGCGCCCAACAGGGGGCAGGACGAAAAACTGTTTTTT
abundance: -; j_gene: TRBJ2-1; v_gene: TRBV19; d_gene: -; CDR3aa: CASSIGTGISSNEQFF; CDR3nt: TGTGCCAGTAGTATCGGTACCGGGATTAGCTCCAATGAGCAGTTCTTC
abundance: many; j_gene: TRBJ2-7; v_gene: TRBV3-1; d_gene: TRBD1; CDR3aa: CASSPQGSGQYF; CDR3nt: TGTGCCAGCAGCCCACAGGGGAGCGGGCAGTACTTC
abundance: few; j_gene: TRBJ1-3; v_gene: TRBV7-6; d_gene: -; CDR3aa: CASSSYGNTIYF; CDR3nt: TGTGCCAGCAGCTCGTATGGAAACACCATATATTTT
abundance: few; j_gene: TRBJ2-2; v_gene: TRBV12-3/TRBV12-4; d_gene: -; CDR3aa: CASRAQEAGELFF; CDR3nt: TGTGCCAGCAGAGCCCAGGAGGCCGGGGAGCTGTTTTTT
abundance: many; j_gene: TRBJ2-1; v_gene: TRBV29-1; d_gene: -; CDR3aa: CSVVSTPNEQFF; CDR3nt: TGCAGCGTTGTAAGTACGCCAAATGAGCAGTTCTTC
abundance: many; j_gene: TRBJ2-1; v_gene: TRBV20-1; d_gene: -; CDR3aa: CSARVDGEQFF; CDR3nt: TGCAGTGCTAGGGTGGACGGGGAGCAGTTCTTC
abundance: many; j_gene: TRBJ1-6; v_gene: TRBV30; d_gene: -; CDR3aa: CAWSVEGVQFSPLHF; CDR3nt: TGTGCCTGGAGTGTAGAGGGAGTTCAATTCTCACCCCTCCACTTT
abundance: -; j_gene: TRBJ1-6; v_gene: TRBV11-2; d_gene: -; CDR3aa: CASSPPAGRGSSPLHF; CDR3nt: TGTGCCAGCAGCCCTCCCGCCGGGAGAGGGAGTTCACCCCTCCACTTT